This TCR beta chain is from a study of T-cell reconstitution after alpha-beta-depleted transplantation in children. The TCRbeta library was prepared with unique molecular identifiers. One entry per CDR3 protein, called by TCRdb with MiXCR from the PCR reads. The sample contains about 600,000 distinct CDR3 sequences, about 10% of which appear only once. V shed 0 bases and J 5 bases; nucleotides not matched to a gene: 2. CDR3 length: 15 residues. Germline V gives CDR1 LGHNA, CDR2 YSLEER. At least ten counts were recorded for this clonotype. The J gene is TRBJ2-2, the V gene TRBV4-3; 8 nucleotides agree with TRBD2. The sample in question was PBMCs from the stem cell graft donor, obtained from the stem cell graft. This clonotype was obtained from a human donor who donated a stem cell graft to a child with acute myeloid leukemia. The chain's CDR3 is CASSQEAGVTGELFF. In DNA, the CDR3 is TGCGCCAGCAGCCAAGAAGCGGGGGTAACCGGGGAGCTGTTTTTT.